Listed here are 20 T cell receptor beta chains from one sample, sequenced in a study of blood T cell repertoires in COVID-19. Using immunoSEQ multiplex PCR, the repertoire was profiled, and TCRdb retains in-frame clones only, with some absent. The table shows some 350,000 clones, with 88% occurring only once. What was sequenced was peripheral blood. These receptors were collected from a woman between 70 and 85 years old with COVID-19, enrolled during active disease.

The sample holds one count of this clone. This chain links TRBV5-8 with TRBJ1-1, with 7 bases aligning to TRBD1. V shed 0 bases and J 1 base; nucleotides not matched to a gene: 0. Per germline, CDR1 SGHTS and CDR2 YDEGEE. The CDR3 extends over 14 amino acids. The chain's CDR3 is CASSLGDRNTEAFF. In DNA form, the CDR3 reads TGTGCCAGCAGCTTGGGGGACAGGAACACTGAAGCTTTCTTT. Complete variable domain (other parts from reference TRBV5-8 and TRBJ1-1): EAGVTQSPTHLIKTRGQQATLRCSPISGHTSVYWYQQALGLGLQFLLWYDEGEERNRGNFPPRFSGRQFPNYSSELNVNALELEDSALYLCASSLGDRNTEAFFGQGTRLTVV.

The chain uses TRBV6-1 and TRBJ1-2; D might be TRBD1 (6 bases). Trimming removed 1 base at V and 4 bases at J, with 22 bases between. The CDR3 is 18 residues long. From germline, CDR1 is MNHNS and CDR2 SASEGT. In DNA form, the CDR3 reads TGTGCCAGCAGTGAAGGCGGGTCTGGAACAGGGAGTCCCTATGGCTACACCTTC. Translating it yields CASSEGGSGTGSPYGYTF.

J is TRBJ1-2 and V is TRBV11-2, with no clear D. V gave up 5 bases and J gave up 1 base, with 14 bases separating them. This CDR3 has 15 residues. CDR1 is SGHAT and CDR2 is FQNNGV in the germline V gene. The CDR3, as DNA: TGTGCCAGCAGCACGAGCTCGAGGGATAACTATGGCTACACCTTC. As protein: CASSTSSRDNYGYTF.

The rearrangement links TRBV10-1 to TRBJ1-1, with 11 bases aligning to TRBD1. CDR1 is WNHNN and CDR2 is SYGVQD in the germline V gene (reference sequence). The V segment lost 5 bases and the J segment 1 base; nucleotides outside the gene matches: 9. The CDR3 runs to 17 residues. CDR3 nucleotides: TGCGCCAGCAGTCGGACAGGGGGCCCGTCGGGGAACACTGAAGCTTTCTTT. Residues: CASSRTGGPSGNTEAFF.

The chain combines TRBV5-1 with TRBJ2-3; 7 bases align to TRBD2. This CDR3 is built from 14 residues. V trimming: 2 bases; J trimming: 3 bases; junction bases outside the gene matches: 3. The germline gives CDR1 SGHRS, CDR2 YFSETQ. CDR3: CASSFGLGTDTQYF. The CDR3 DNA is TGCGCCAGCAGCTTTGGACTAGGGACAGATACGCAGTATTTT.

In nucleotides, the CDR3 is TGTGCCAGCAGCCCCTTACAGGGGTTAAATGGCTACACCTTC. As protein: CASSPLQGLNGYTF. V gene TRBV7-2 combines with J gene TRBJ1-2, with 7 bases fitting TRBD1. V was pared by 5 bases and J by 6 bases, with 9 bases of the junction left unmatched. Germline-derived CDR1 and CDR2 are SGHTA and FQGNSA. CDR3 length equals 14 residues. Drawing the rest from reference TRBV7-2 and TRBJ1-2, the complete variable domain is GAGVSQSPSNKVTEKGKDVELRCDPISGHTALYWYRQSLGQGLEFLIYFQGNSAPDKSGLPSDRFSAERTGGSVSTLTIQRTQQEDSAVYLCASSPLQGLNGYTFGSGTRLTVV.

This chain joins TRBV5-8 and TRBJ1-5; 7 bases are a match to TRBD1. Germline V gene lookup returns CDR1 SGHTS and CDR2 YDEGEE. CDR3 size: 18 residues. V dropped 5 bases and J dropped 0; count of bases not matched to a gene: 14. Written as DNA, the CDR3 is TGTGCCAGCAGGGGGGAGCACGGGACAGTATATAGCAATCAGCCCCAGCATTTT. Protein: CASRGEHGTVYSNQPQHF.

This clone has a handful of counts. The rearrangement joins TRBV28 to TRBJ1-3; TRBD1 aligns across 7 bases. CDR3 length: 13 residues. The J segment lost 4 bases and the V segment lost 8 bases, leaving 5 bases of the junction unmatched. Germline CDR1 and CDR2: MDHEN and SYDVKM. CDR3 nucleotide sequence: TGTGCCAGCGGGGGGACAGCCGGAAACACCATATATTTT. Translation gives CASGGTAGNTIYF. The full variable domain, its missing parts supplied by reference TRBV28 and TRBJ1-3, is DVKVTQSSRYLVKRTGEKVFLECVQDMDHENMFWYRQDPGLGLRLIYFSYDVKMKEKGDIPEGYSVSREKKERFSLILESASTNQTSMYLCASGGTAGNTIYFGEGSWLTVV.

Comment on this clone: Other DNA sequences of this sample code for an identical CDR3. V and J are TRBV3-1 (or the pseudogene TRBV3-2) and TRBJ1-1; perhaps TRBD1 as D (6 bases). Per the germline V gene, CDR1 is LGHDT and CDR2 is YNNKEL (reference sequence). The CDR3 spans 13 residues. Trimming removed 1 base from V and 6 bases from J, with 9 bases in between. CDR3 protein: CASSQGGGSEAFF. In DNA form, the CDR3 reads TGTGCCAGCAGCCAAGGGGGGGGCTCTGAAGCTTTCTTT.

CDR3 coding DNA: TGTGCCAGCACGTCAGCCCTGGGGGGAGCTAACTATGGCTACACCTTC. It yields the protein CASTSALGGANYGYTF. This chain links TRBV19 with TRBJ1-2; D might be TRBD1 (5 bases). Deletions cut 9 bases from V and 0 bases from J, with 20 bases between. The germline V gene has CDR1 LNHDA and CDR2 SQIVND (reference sequence). CDR3 size: 16 residues. Combining the CDR3 with reference TRBV19 and TRBJ1-2 gives the whole variable domain DGGITQSPKYLFRKEGQNVTLSCEQNLNHDAMYWYRQDPGQGLRLIYYSQIVNDFQKGDIAEGYSVSREKKESFPLTVTSAQKNPTAFYLCASTSALGGANYGYTFGSGTRLTVV.

The rearrangement links TRBV29-1 to TRBJ1-1; tentative D call: TRBD1 (6 bases). The V end lost 8 bases, the J end lost 5 bases, and 12 bases lay between the germline ends. The CDR3 totals 11 residues. The V gene's germline CDR1 is SQVTM and CDR2 ANQGSEA. CDR3 bases: TGCAGCTCCAGAGGGGGTACTGAAGCTTTCTTT. Its translation: CSSRGGTEAFF. Full variable domain (missing parts from reference TRBV29-1 and TRBJ1-1): SAVISQKPSRDICQRGTSLTIQCQVDSQVTMMFWYRQQPGQSLTLIATANQGSEATYESGFVIDKFPISRPNLTFSTLTVSNMSPEDSSIYLCSSRGGTEAFFGQGTRLTVV.

The rearrangement links TRBV19 to TRBJ2-7; unclear D gene. From germline, CDR1 is LNHDA and CDR2 SQIVND (reference sequence). The CDR3 length is 13 residues. V was cut by 5 bases and J by 5 bases, with 13 bases left in between. The CDR3 sequence: CASSQASKHEQYF. The CDR3 nucleotides read TGTGCCAGTAGTCAGGCCAGCAAACACGAGCAGTACTTC. Based on the CDR3 plus reference TRBV19 and TRBJ2-7, the full variable domain is DGGITQSPKYLFRKEGQNVTLSCEQNLNHDAMYWYRQDPGQGLRLIYYSQIVNDFQKGDIAEGYSVSREKKESFPLTVTSAQKNPTAFYLCASSQASKHEQYFGPGTRLTVT.

J is TRBJ1-5 and V is TRBV10-1, with 8 bases lining up with TRBD1. V was clipped by 6 bases and J by 5 bases; unmatched bases: 3. CDR1 WNHNN and CDR2 SYGVQD come from the germline V gene (reference sequence). The CDR3 is 13 amino acids. The CDR3 loop is CASRKDRDQPQHF. CDR3 nucleotide sequence: TGCGCCAGCAGGAAGGACAGGGATCAGCCCCAGCATTTT.

The chain joins TRBV4-1 to TRBJ1-3, with D uncertain. The CDR3 runs to 17 residues. The germline V gene encodes CDR1 MGHRA and CDR2 YSYEKL. Trimming took off 1 base at V and 0 bases at J, with 13 bases between the two ends. Written as DNA, the CDR3 is TGCGCCAGCAGCCAAGGACTCGCCCGTTACTCTGGAAACACCATATATTTT. Translating it yields CASSQGLARYSGNTIYF.

The rearrangement links TRBV6-5 to TRBJ1-1; D gene unclear. V dropped 7 bases and J dropped 1 base, with 16 bases sitting between them. Germline V gene lookup returns CDR1 MNHEY and CDR2 SVGAGI. There are 15 residues in the CDR3. As DNA, the CDR3 is TGTGCCAGCAAACTAGGACGGGGAGCGAACACTGAAGCTTTCTTT. It codes for CASKLGRGANTEAFF.

The CDR3 sequence is CASSPPLTGELFF. The DNA of the CDR3 is TGTGCCAGCTCACCACCCCTTACCGGGGAGCTGTTTTTT. The chain carries TRBV18 and TRBJ2-2, with D uncertain. This CDR3 has 13 residues. The ends were cut back, 0 bases at V and 5 bases at J, with 4 bases in the middle. Germline CDR1 and CDR2: KGHSH and LQKENI.

The V call is TRBV24-1, the J call TRBJ2-5; TRBD1 matches 8 bases. This CDR3 comprises 15 residues. V lost 3 bases, J lost 5 bases, and 7 bases stayed unmatched. From germline, CDR1 is KGHDR and CDR2 SFDVKD. The CDR3 sequence: CATSDATGESETQYF. In nucleotides, the CDR3 is TGTGCCACCAGTGATGCGACAGGGGAGAGCGAGACCCAGTACTTC.

The chain uses TRBV6-5 and TRBJ1-1; D ambiguous. CDR1 is MNHEY and CDR2 is SVGAGI in the germline V gene. Trimming shortened V by 6 bases and J by 4 bases, and 12 bases separated the two germline ends. The CDR3 covers 13 residues. CDR3 residues: CASSPPGSTEAFF. CDR3 DNA sequence: TGTGCCAGCAGCCCCCCGGGGAGCACTGAAGCTTTCTTT.

V usage is TRBV5-1 and J usage is TRBJ2-5; D is undetermined. Germline V gene lookup returns CDR1 SGHRS and CDR2 YFSETQ. Trimming took off 0 bases at V and 3 bases at J, with 12 bases between the two ends. CDR3 length: 15 residues. CDR3 nucleotide sequence: TGCGCCAGCAGCTTGGCCGCGACAAAAGAAGAGACCCAGTACTTC. This gives the protein CASSLAATKEETQYF.

This chain uses TRBV5-4 with TRBJ1-4; D might be TRBD1 (6 bases). The CDR3 has 13 residues. The germline gives CDR1 SGHNT, CDR2 YYREEE (reference sequence). V lost 0 bases to trimming and J lost 10 bases, with 10 bases between them. The CDR3 DNA reads TGTGCCAGCAGCTTGGACAGGGATGGAAAACTGTTTTTT. Translating it yields CASSLDRDGKLFF. Combining the CDR3 with reference TRBV5-4 and TRBJ1-4 gives the whole variable domain ETGVTQSPTHLIKTRGQQVTLRCSSQSGHNTVSWYQQALGQGPQFIFQYYREEENGRGNFPPRFSGLQFPNYSSELNVNALELDDSALYLCASSLDRDGKLFFGSGTQLSVL.